The T cell receptor beta chain described here comes from a study of cytomegalovirus exposure and HLA in healthy donors. Details on this clone: Antigen specificity is unknown.

Samples came from healthy bone marrow donors. In the PCR, 60 Vbeta and 13 Jbeta primers were used. Method: immunoSEQ multiplex PCR; TCRdb's copy keeps in-frame clones and lacks some. Of some 200,000 clones listed, approximately 79% are singletons. The study, taken as a whole, reports: A later analysis reportedly identified an Asian-associated ancestry cluster as carrying fewer N-insertions than the approximately 730-donor mean. Earlier findings revealed that most TCR beta V segments proved productive either about 90% or about 30% of the time. Apparent HLA restriction characterized most CMV-associated TCR beta chains in a later analysis.

The source is a man aged 45-65 years in good health and CMV-seronegative. The sequencing sample was made of PBMCs.

CDR3 sequence (DNA): TGTGCCTGTAGACAGGGCCCAAACTCTGGAAACACCATATATTTT. Translation: CACRQGPNSGNTIYF. V gene TRBV30 combines with J gene TRBJ1-3, with TRBD1 matching 7 bases. Germline V lookup: CDR1 GTSNPN, CDR2 SVGIG (reference sequence). V was pared by 6 bases and J by 0 bases, with 8 bases of the junction left unmatched. This CDR3 is 15 amino acids long.